This T cell receptor (beta chain) was found in a study of T cell repertoires in cytomegalovirus infection. TCRdb re-called the reads through MiXCR, storing one row per CDR3 protein. The sample holds under 300,000 distinct CDR3 sequences; 15% to 20% are singletons and the top ten take less than 50%. This CDR3 region has 16 residues. Germline loops: CDR1 SGHKS, CDR2 YYEKEE (reference sequence). J gave up 3 bases and V 6 bases, and 14 bases lay outside the gene matches. This TCR was sampled from a human donor in good health (CMV status not recorded). Some clones in this sample may be carry-over from other donors' samples. The J gene is TRBJ2-7, the V gene TRBV5-5, with TRBD1 matching 8 bases. The sample was CD8+ T cells from PBMCs. This CDR3 reads CASTNLLGQENYEQYF. The CDR3 DNA is TGTGCCAGCACCAACTTGCTGGGACAGGAAAACTACGAGCAGTACTTC.